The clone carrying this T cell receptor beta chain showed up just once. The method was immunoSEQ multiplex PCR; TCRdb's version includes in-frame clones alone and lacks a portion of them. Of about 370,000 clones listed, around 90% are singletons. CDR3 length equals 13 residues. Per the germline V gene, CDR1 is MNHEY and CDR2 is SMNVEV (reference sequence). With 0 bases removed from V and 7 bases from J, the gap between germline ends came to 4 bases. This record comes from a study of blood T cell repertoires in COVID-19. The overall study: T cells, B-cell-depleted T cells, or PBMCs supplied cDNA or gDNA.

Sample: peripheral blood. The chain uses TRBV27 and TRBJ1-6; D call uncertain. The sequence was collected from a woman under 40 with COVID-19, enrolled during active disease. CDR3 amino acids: CASSLSQNSPLHF. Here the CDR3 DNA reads TGTGCCAGCAGTTTATCCCAGAATTCACCCCTCCACTTT.